A single T cell receptor (beta chain) is shown here with its context. These data are taken from a study of blood T cell repertoires in COVID-19. The germline V gene has CDR1 LNHDA and CDR2 SQIVND (reference sequence). CDR3 length: 13 residues. V lost 2 bases and J 5 bases, leaving 9 bases between the germline ends. Clones were sequenced by immunoSEQ multiplex PCR, and TCRdb holds only the in-frame ones, with some missing. The repertoire has about 160,000 clones, roughly nine tenths of them found once; the top ten carry under 4.5%. This sequence was found in a woman aged 35 to 49 who had been exposed to COVID-19. The J gene is TRBJ1-1, the V gene TRBV19, with D unresolved. Material for sequencing was PBMCs or T cells enriched from blood (not recorded which). The CDR3 region is CASSIRGSTEAFF. Here the CDR3 DNA reads TGTGCCAGTAGTATACGTGGCAGTACTGAAGCTTTCTTT.